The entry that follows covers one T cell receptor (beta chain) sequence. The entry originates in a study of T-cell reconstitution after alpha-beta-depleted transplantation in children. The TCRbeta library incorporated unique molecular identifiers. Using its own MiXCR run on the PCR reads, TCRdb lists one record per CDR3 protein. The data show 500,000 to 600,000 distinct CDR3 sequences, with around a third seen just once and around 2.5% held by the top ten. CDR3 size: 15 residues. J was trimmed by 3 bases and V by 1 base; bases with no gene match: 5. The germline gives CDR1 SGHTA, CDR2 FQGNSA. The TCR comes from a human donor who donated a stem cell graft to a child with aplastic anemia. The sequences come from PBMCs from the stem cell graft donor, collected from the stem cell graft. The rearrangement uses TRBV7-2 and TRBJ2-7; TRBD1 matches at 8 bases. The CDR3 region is CASSLGGGQGYEQYF. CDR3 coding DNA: TGTGCCAGCAGCTTAGGAGGCGGACAGGGCTACGAGCAGTACTTC. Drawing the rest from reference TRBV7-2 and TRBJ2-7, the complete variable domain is GAGVSQSPSNKVTEKGKDVELRCDPISGHTALYWYRQSLGQGLEFLIYFQGNSAPDKSGLPSDRFSAERTGGSVSTLTIQRTQQEDSAVYLCASSLGGGQGYEQYFGPGTRLTVT.